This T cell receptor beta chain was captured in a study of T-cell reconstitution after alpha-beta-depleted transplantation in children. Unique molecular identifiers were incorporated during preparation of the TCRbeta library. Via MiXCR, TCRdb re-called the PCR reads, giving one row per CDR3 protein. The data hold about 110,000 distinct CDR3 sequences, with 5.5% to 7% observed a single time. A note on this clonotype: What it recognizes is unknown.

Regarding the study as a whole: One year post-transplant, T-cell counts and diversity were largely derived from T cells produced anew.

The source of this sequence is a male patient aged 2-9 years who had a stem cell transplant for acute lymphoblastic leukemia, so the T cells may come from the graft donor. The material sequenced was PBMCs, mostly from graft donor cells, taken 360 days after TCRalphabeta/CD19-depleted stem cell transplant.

In DNA form, the CDR3 reads TGCGCCAGCAGCCAAGATACACGCGGGGAGCTGTTTTTT. Its translation is CASSQDTRGELFF. The rearrangement joins TRBV4-3 to TRBJ2-2; D is unresolved. Germline values: CDR1 LGHNA, CDR2 YSLEER. The CDR3 consists of 13 residues. V was pared by 0 bases and J by 7 bases, with 6 bases between.